This T cell receptor (beta chain) was sequenced for a study of T cells in Graves' hyperthyroidism and ophthalmopathy. V lost 4 bases to trimming and J lost 3 bases, with 22 bases between them. Per the germline V gene, CDR1 is LNHDA and CDR2 is SQIVND (reference sequence). CDR3 length: 17 amino acids. Every diagnosis used clinical symptoms, serum thyroxine and TRAb, thyroid ultrasound and orbital computed tomography. The CDR3 regions of TCR beta were amplified from RNA transcripts. The TCR CDR3 first-round RT-PCR relied on the HTBI primer set. TCRdb passed the multiplex PCR reads through MiXCR, listing each CDR3 protein once. The sample carries about 580,000 distinct CDR3 sequences, 11% to 15% recorded once.

Sequencing was performed on blood. This clonotype was sampled from a woman aged 25-40 years with Graves' hyperthyroidism that later progressed to Graves' ophthalmopathy. This chain links TRBV19 with TRBJ2-7; tentative D call: TRBD2 (6 bases). CDR3 protein: CASSTQTPGLINYEQYF. In DNA, the CDR3 is TGTGCCAGTAGTACCCAAACGCCGGGACTGATTAACTACGAGCAGTACTTC.